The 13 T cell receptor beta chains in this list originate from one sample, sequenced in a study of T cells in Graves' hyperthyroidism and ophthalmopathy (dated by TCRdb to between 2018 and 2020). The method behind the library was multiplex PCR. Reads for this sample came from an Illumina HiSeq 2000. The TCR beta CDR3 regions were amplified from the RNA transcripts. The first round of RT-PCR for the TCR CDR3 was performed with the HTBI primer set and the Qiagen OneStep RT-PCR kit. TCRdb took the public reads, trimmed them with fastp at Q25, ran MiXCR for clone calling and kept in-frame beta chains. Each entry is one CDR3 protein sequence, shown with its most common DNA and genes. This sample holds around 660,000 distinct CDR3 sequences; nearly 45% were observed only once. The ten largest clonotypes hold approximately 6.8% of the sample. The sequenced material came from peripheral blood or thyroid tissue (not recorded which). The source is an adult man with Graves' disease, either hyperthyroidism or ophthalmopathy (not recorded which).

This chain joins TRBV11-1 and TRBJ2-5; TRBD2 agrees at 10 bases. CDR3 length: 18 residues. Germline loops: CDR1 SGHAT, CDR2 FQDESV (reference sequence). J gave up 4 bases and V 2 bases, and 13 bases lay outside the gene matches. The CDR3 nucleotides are TGTGCCAGCAGCTTACAACTAGCGGGGACAGGCGAAGGAGAGACCCAGTACTTC. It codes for CASSLQLAGTGEGETQYF.

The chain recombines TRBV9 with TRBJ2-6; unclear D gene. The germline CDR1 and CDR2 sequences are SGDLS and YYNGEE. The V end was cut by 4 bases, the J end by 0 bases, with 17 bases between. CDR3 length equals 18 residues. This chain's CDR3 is CASSQDYGRVSGANVLTF. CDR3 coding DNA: TGTGCCAGCAGCCAAGATTACGGACGGGTCTCTGGGGCCAACGTCCTGACTTTC.

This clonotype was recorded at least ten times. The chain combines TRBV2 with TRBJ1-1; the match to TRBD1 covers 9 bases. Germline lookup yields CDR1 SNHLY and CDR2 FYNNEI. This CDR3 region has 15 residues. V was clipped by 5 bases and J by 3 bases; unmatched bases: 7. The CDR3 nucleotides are TGTGCCAGCAGTCCTCGACAGGGGGATTACACTGAAGCTTTCTTT. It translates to CASSPRQGDYTEAFF.

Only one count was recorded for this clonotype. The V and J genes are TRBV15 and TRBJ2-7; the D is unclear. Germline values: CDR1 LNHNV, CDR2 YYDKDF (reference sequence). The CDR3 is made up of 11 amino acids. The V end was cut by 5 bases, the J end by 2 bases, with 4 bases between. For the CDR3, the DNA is TGTGCCACCAGCGGAACCTACGAGCAGTACTTC. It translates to CATSGTYEQYF.

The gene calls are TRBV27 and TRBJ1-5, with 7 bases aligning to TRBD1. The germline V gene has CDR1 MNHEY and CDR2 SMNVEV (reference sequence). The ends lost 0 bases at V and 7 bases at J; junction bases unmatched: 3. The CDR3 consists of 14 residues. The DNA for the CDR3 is TGTGCCAGCAGTTTATCACAGGGGACCCAGCCCCAGCATTTT. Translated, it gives CASSLSQGTQPQHF.

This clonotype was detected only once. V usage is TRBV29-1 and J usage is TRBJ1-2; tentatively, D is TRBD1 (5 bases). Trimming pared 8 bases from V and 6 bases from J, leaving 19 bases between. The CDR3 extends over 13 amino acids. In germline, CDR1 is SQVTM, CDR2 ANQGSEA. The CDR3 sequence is CSLAGDSPHGYTF. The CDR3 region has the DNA TGCAGCTTGGCCGGGGACTCACCGCATGGCTACACCTTC.

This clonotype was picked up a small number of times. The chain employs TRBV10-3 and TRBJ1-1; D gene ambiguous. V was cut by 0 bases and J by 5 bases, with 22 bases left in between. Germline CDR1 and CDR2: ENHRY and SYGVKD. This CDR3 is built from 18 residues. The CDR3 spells CAISESSSWAGRGTEAFF. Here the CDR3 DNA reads TGTGCCATCAGTGAGTCCTCCTCCTGGGCAGGACGAGGGACTGAAGCTTTCTTT.

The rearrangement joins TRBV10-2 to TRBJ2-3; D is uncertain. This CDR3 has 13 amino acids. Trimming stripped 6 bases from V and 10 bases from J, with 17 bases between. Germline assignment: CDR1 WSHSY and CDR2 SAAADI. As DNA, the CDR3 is TGCGCCAGCAGCCGCGAACGATACGGATCGCAGTATTTT. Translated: CASSRERYGSQYF.

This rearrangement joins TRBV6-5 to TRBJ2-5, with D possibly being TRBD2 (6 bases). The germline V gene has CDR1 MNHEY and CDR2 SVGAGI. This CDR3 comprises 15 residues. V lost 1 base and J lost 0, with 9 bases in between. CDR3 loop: CASSYWRGDQETQYF. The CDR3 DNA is TGTGCCAGCAGTTACTGGAGGGGCGACCAAGAGACCCAGTACTTC.

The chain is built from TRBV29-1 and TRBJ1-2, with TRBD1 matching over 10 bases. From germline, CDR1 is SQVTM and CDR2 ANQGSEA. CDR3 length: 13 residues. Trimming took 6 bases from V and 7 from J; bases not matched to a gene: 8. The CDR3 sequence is CSVSRDRGAGYTF. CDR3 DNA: TGCAGCGTCAGCCGGGACAGGGGAGCTGGCTACACCTTC.

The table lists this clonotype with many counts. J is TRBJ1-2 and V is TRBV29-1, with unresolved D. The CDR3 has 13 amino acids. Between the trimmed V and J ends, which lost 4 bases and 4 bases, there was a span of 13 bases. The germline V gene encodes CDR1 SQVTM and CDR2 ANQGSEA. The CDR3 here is CSVAHQTAYGYTF. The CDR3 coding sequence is TGCAGCGTTGCGCACCAAACCGCCTATGGCTACACCTTC.

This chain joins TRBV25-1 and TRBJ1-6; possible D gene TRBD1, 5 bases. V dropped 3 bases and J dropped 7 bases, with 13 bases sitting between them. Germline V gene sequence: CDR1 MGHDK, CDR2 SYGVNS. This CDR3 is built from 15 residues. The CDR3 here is CASSDLRQINSPLHF. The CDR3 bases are TGTGCCAGCAGTGACCTACGACAGATCAATTCACCCCTCCACTTT. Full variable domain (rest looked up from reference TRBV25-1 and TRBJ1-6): EADIYQTPRYLVIGTGKKITLECSQTMGHDKMYWYQQDPGMELHLIHYSYGVNSTEKGDLSSESTVSRIRTEHFPLTLESARPSHTSQYLCASSDLRQINSPLHFGNGTRLTVT.

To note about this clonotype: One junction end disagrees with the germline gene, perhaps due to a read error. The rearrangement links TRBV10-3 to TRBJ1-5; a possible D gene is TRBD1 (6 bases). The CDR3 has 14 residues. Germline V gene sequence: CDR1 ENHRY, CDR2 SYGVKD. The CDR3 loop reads CASSESGGVQPQHF. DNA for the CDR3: TGTGCCAGCAGTGAATCGGGGGGCGTTCAGCCCCAGCATTTT.